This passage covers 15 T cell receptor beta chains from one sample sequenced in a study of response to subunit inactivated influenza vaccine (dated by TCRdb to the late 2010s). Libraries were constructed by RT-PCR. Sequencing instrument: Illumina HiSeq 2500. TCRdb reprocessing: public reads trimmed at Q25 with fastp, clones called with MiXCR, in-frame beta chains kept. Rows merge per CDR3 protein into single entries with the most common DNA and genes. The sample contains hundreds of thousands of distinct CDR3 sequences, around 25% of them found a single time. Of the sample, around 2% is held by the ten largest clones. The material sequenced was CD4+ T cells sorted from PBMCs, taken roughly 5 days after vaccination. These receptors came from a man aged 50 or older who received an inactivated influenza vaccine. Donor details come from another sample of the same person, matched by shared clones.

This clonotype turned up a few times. CDR3 amino acids: CATSRDGVSQYF. The CDR3 coding sequence is TGTGCCACCAGCAGAGACGGCGTCTCGCAGTACTTC. The chain is built from TRBV15 and TRBJ2-7, with D unclear. Trimming removed 0 bases from V and 9 bases from J, with 9 bases in between. The germline V gene has CDR1 LNHNV and CDR2 YYDKDF (reference sequence). The CDR3 runs to 12 residues.

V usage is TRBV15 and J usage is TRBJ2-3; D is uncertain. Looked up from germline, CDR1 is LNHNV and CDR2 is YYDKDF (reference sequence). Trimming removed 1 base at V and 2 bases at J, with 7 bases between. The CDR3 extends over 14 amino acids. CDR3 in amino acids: CATSRGLHTDTQYF. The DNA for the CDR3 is TGTGCCACCAGCAGAGGCCTCCACACAGATACGCAGTATTTT.

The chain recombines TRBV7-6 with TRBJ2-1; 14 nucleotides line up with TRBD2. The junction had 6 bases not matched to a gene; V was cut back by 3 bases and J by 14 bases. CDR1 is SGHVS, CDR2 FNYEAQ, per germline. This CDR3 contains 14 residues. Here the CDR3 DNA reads TGTGCCAGCAGCTTGGGACTAGCGGGAGAAGGAAAGTTCTTC. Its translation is CASSLGLAGEGKFF.

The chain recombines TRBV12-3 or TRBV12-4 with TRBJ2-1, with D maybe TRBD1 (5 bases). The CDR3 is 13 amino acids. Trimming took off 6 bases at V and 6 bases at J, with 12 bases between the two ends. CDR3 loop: CASSQGVTNEQFF. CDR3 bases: TGTGCCAGCAGCCAAGGGGTGACCAATGAGCAGTTCTTC.

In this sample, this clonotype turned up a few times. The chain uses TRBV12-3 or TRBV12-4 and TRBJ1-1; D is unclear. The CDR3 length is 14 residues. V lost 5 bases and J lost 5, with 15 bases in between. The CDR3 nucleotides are TGTGCCAGCAGTCCCACACGGGAGAAGACTGAAGCTTTCTTT. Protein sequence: CASSPTREKTEAFF.

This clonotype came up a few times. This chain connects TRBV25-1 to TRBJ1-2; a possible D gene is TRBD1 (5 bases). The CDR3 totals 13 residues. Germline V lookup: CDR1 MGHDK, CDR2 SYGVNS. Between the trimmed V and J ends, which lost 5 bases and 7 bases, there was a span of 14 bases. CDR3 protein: CASSSWGGGGYTF. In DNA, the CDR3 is TGTGCCAGCAGTAGCTGGGGCGGCGGTGGCTACACCTTC.

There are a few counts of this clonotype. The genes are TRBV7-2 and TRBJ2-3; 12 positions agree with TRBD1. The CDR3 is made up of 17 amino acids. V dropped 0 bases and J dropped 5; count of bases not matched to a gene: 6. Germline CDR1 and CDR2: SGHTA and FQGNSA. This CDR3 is CASSLAGTGGSGDTQYF. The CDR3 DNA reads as TGTGCCAGCAGCTTAGCGGGGACAGGGGGCTCGGGAGATACGCAGTATTTT.

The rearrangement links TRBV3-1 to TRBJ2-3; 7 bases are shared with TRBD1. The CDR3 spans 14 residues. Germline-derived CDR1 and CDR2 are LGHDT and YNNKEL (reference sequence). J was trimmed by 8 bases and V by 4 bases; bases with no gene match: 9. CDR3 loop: CASSPTKGAGTQYF. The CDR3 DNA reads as TGTGCCAGCAGCCCTACAAAGGGGGCAGGTACGCAGTATTTT.

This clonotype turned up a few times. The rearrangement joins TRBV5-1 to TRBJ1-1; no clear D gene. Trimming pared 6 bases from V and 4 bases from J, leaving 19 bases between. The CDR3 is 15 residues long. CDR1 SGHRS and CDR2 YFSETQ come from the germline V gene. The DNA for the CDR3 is TGCGCCAGCAAATCCGTGGGCCTGATGGGCACTGAAGCTTTCTTT. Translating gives CASKSVGLMGTEAFF.

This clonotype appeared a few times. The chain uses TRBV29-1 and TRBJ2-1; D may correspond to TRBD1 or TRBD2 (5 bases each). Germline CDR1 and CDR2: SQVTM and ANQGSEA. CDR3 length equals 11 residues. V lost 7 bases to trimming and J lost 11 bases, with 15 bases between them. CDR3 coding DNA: TGCAGCGCCGAGGATCCGGGACAGCAGTTCTTC. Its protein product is CSAEDPGQQFF.

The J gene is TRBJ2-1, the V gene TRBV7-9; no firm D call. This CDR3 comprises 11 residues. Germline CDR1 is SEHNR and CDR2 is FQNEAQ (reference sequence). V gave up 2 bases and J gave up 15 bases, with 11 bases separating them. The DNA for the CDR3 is TGTGCCAGCAGCTTATCCCAGTATGTGTTCTTC. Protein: CASSLSQYVFF.

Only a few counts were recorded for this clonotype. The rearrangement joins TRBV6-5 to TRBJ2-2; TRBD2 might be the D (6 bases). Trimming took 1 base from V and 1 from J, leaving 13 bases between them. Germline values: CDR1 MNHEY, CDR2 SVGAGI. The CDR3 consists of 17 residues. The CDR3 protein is CASSYWGLNVNTGELFF. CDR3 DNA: TGTGCCAGCAGTTACTGGGGACTCAACGTGAACACCGGGGAGCTGTTTTTT.

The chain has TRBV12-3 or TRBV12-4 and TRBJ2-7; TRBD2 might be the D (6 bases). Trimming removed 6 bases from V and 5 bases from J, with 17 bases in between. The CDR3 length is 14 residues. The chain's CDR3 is CASSQRADFNEQYF. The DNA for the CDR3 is TGTGCCAGCAGCCAGCGGGCCGACTTCAACGAGCAGTACTTC.

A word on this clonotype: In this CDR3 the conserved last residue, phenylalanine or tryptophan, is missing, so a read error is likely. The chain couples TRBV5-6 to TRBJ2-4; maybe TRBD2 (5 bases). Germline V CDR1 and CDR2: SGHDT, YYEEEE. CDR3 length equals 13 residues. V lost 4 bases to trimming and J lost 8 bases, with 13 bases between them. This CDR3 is CASSPAGVYIQYS. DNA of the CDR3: TGTGCCAGCAGCCCGGCGGGTGTGTACATTCAGTACTCC.

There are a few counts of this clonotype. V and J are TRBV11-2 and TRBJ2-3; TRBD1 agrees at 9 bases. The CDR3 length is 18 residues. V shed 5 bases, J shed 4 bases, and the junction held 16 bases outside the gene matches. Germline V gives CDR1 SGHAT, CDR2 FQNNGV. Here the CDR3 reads CASSPAPYRGRGPDTQYF. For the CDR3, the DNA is TGTGCCAGCAGCCCGGCCCCATACAGGGGGCGGGGGCCAGATACGCAGTATTTT.